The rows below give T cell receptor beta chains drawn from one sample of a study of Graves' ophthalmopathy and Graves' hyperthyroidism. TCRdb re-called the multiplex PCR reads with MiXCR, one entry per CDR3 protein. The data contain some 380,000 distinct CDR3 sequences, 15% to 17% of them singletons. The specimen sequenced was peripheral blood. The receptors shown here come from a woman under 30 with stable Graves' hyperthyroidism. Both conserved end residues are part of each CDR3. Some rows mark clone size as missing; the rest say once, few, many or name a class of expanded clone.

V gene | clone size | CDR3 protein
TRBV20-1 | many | CSARKEGLLYEQYF
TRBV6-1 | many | CASSDRDPTEAFF
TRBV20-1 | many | CSARGQRGGGYEQYF
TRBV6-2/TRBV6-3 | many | CASSYGWGSNQPQHF
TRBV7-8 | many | CASSLGHFYEQYF
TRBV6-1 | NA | CASSLAILQPQHF
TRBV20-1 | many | CSARGLAGGYGELFF
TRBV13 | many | CASSADRNTGELFF
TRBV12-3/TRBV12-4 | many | CASSLNPGVDVGYGYTF
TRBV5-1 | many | CASSFGTDSGNTIYF
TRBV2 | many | CASSFDRAPYEQYF
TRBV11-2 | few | CASSLDGGVGSPLHF
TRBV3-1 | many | CASRGHGNSPLHF
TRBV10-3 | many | CAISERALTNDEQYF
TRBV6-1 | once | CASRGVWNQPQHF
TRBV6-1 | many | CASSPGTGSYNSPLHF
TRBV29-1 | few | CSGGLRNTEAFF
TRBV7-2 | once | CASSSARVGPYGYTF
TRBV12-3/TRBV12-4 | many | CASRGLGGSTGELFF
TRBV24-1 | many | CATSAQGSDEQYF
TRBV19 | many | CASSSTGEEQYF
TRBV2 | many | CASSVASYEQYF
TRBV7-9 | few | CASSPPGQGQETQYF
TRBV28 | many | CASSPRGGTETQYF
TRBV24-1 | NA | CATSVGTAETQYF
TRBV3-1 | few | CASSPGGQATYEQYF
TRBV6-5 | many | CASSFRDRGLAFF
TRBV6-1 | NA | CASSEAGGSYGYTF
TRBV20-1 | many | CSAFSGSGGNIQYF
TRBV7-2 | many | CASSLASPTGPYNSPLHF
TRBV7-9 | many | CASSLERGSNQPQHF
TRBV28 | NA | CASSIPGTGVEQYF
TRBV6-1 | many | CASSALGGPGGYTF
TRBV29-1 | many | CSVEDGNYGYTF